This T cell receptor (beta chain) was found in a study of T cell repertoires in cytomegalovirus infection. Study-level information: As its CMV epitopes, the study selected recently identified HLA-C-restricted and well-studied HLA-B-restricted targets. Indications came from public TCR beta signatures; they pointed to CMV infection and to a matching HLA type. Points from the study as a whole: Ex vivo responses were dominated by HLA-C-restricted CMV-specific TCR beta clonotypes.

V shed 7 bases and J shed 8 bases, with 22 bases lying between them. The CDR3 length is 15 residues. This clonotype was seen more than once but under ten times. Its specificity is not known. TCRdb re-analysed the reads in MiXCR, keeping a single row per CDR3 protein. Of nearly 700,000 distinct CDR3 sequences in the sample, about 33% were seen once. This material consisted of cultured PBMCs, taken from culture after CMV antigen stimulation. V is TRBV12-3 or TRBV12-4 and J is TRBJ2-3; possibly TRBD2 for D (6 bases). This sequence was found in a human donor in good health (CMV status not recorded). Some clones in this sample may be carry-over from other donors' samples. The CDR3 sequence is CASKVRGPVFGTQYF. For the CDR3, the DNA is TGTGCCAGCAAGGTGCGGGGACCGGTTTTTGGTACGCAGTATTTT.